One sample yielded the 30 T cell receptor beta chains listed below, sequenced in a study of blood T cell repertoires in COVID-19. Sequencing used immunoSEQ multiplex PCR; TCRdb keeps in-frame clones, though not all of them. The top ten clones hold roughly 1.9% of a sample with fewer than 200,000 clones, roughly four fifths of them seen once. The sample taken for sequencing was peripheral blood. These receptors were collected from an elderly woman with acute or convalescent COVID-19.

This chain links TRBV9 with TRBJ1-5; 7 bases are a match to TRBD1. The CDR3 has 15 amino acids. Germline CDR1 and CDR2: SGDLS and YYNGEE. The V segment lost 3 bases and the J segment 3 bases; nucleotides outside the gene matches: 6. The CDR3: CASSGETGINQPQHF. Written as DNA, the CDR3 is TGTGCCAGCAGCGGTGAGACAGGGATCAATCAGCCCCAGCATTTT.

The V gene is TRBV24-1, the J gene TRBJ2-1; 7 bases are a match to TRBD2. The ends lost 4 bases at V and 5 bases at J; junction bases unmatched: 10. The CDR3 loop spans 16 amino acids. Per germline, CDR1 KGHDR and CDR2 SFDVKD. The CDR3 DNA is TGTGCCACCAGTGACCCGACTAGCCTAAGGGACAATGAGCAGTTCTTC. Protein: CATSDPTSLRDNEQFF.

The J gene is TRBJ2-2, the V gene TRBV5-1; unclear D gene. This CDR3 has 12 amino acids. The V gene's germline CDR1 is SGHRS and CDR2 YFSETQ. Trimming pared 4 bases from V and 3 bases from J, leaving 4 bases between. The CDR3 reads CASSRDTGELFF. The CDR3 DNA follows: TGCGCCAGCAGCCGGGACACCGGGGAGCTGTTTTTT.

The chain couples TRBV19 to TRBJ2-5, with D possibly being TRBD2 (6 bases). This CDR3 has 15 amino acids. In germline, CDR1 is LNHDA, CDR2 SQIVND (reference sequence). The V and J ends lost 5 bases and 5 bases respectively, with 18 bases between them. In DNA form, the CDR3 reads TGTGCCAGTAGTGTGGGGGGAAGCCTGGACGAGACCCAGTACTTC. As protein: CASSVGGSLDETQYF.

The chain combines TRBV27 with TRBJ2-3, with TRBD1 matching 9 bases. The CDR3 spans 14 residues. Germline values: CDR1 MNHEY, CDR2 SMNVEV (reference sequence). The V gene end was trimmed by 6 bases and the J gene end by 4 bases; junction bases not matched to a gene: 5. The CDR3 DNA reads TGTGCCAGCAGCCCGGGACAGGGTGCAGATACGCAGTATTTT. This codes for CASSPGQGADTQYF.

The chain employs TRBV29-1 and TRBJ2-7; possible D gene TRBD2, 6 bases. Germline CDR1 is SQVTM and CDR2 is ANQGSEA. Between the trimmed V and J ends, which lost 5 bases and 5 bases, there was a span of 13 bases. CDR3 size: 12 residues. The CDR3 spells CSVLLGRHEQYF. CDR3 bases: TGCAGCGTTCTCCTCGGGAGACACGAGCAGTACTTC.

The chain is built from TRBV3-1 (or the pseudogene TRBV3-2) and TRBJ2-3; a possible D gene is TRBD1 (6 bases). Per germline, CDR1 LGHDT and CDR2 YNNKEL (reference sequence). This CDR3 spans 14 amino acids. V was cut by 2 bases and J by 2 bases, with 8 bases left in between. CDR3 sequence: CASSQRGNTDTQYF. CDR3 DNA sequence: TGTGCCAGCAGCCAAAGGGGGAACACAGATACGCAGTATTTT.

The CDR3 nucleotides read TGTGCCAGCAGCCTAACCGGACTCGGGGAAGAAAAACTGTTTTTT. Its protein is CASSLTGLGEEKLFF. V is TRBV3-1 (or the pseudogene TRBV3-2) and J is TRBJ1-4; D remains ambiguous. Germline V CDR1 and CDR2: LGHDT, YNNKEL (reference sequence). The ends were cut back, 4 bases at V and 8 bases at J, with 17 bases in the middle. CDR3 size: 15 residues.

The genes are TRBV30 and TRBJ2-7; 10 bases are shared with TRBD1. Trimming cost V 2 bases and J 3 bases; bases outside gene matches: 1. CDR1 and CDR2 from the germline V gene are GTSNPN and SVGIG (reference sequence). The CDR3 runs to 13 residues. The CDR3: CAWSRTGGYEQYF. The CDR3 DNA reads TGTGCCTGGAGTCGGACAGGGGGCTACGAGCAGTACTTC.

The chain couples TRBV7-3 to TRBJ2-5; TRBD2 is a possible D gene (7 bases). The CDR3 runs to 14 residues. Trimming shortened V by 5 bases and J by 0 bases, and 10 bases separated the two germline ends. The germline CDR1 and CDR2 sequences are SGHTA and FQGTGA. The CDR3 bases are TGTGCCAGCAGCCCCGGGGGGCACCAAGAGACCCAGTACTTC. Translation: CASSPGGHQETQYF.

This clone was seen more than once but under ten times. The chain recombines TRBV19 with TRBJ2-1; 8 nucleotides line up with TRBD2. CDR1 LNHDA and CDR2 SQIVND come from the germline V gene (reference sequence). The CDR3 is 15 amino acids. V shed 3 bases, J shed 4 bases, and the junction held 5 bases outside the gene matches. The CDR3: CASSMAGGFYNEQFF. CDR3 DNA sequence: TGTGCCAGTAGTATGGCGGGGGGCTTTTACAATGAGCAGTTCTTC.

The chain joins TRBV12-3 or TRBV12-4 to TRBJ2-2; D ambiguous. The V end lost 3 bases, the J end lost 6 bases, and 2 bases lay between the germline ends. The length of the CDR3 is 11 residues. CDR3 coding DNA: TGTGCCAGCAGTTTCTCCGGGGAGCTGTTTTTT. Translated, it gives CASSFSGELFF.

The chain carries TRBV30 and TRBJ1-5; no clear D gene. Germline V lookup: CDR1 GTSNPN, CDR2 SVGIG (reference sequence). CDR3 length: 13 amino acids. The ends were cut back, 6 bases at V and 3 bases at J, with 12 bases in the middle. CDR3 in amino acids: CACGPGSNQPQHF. The DNA of the CDR3 is TGTGCCTGCGGCCCGGGATCCAATCAGCCCCAGCATTTT.

The V gene is TRBV7-2, the J gene TRBJ2-1; 11 bases agree with TRBD2. The CDR3 spans 15 residues. J gave up 5 bases and V 3 bases, and 3 bases lay outside the gene matches. Per germline, CDR1 SGHTA and CDR2 FQGNSA. CDR3 nucleotides: TGTGCCAGCAGCTTTCCGGGACTAGCGGACAATGAGCAGTTCTTC. Translating gives CASSFPGLADNEQFF.

V and J are TRBV9 and TRBJ1-1, with 8 positions matching TRBD1. The CDR3 totals 15 residues. Germline V gene lookup returns CDR1 SGDLS and CDR2 YYNGEE. The V gene end was trimmed by 3 bases and the J gene end by 1 base; junction bases not matched to a gene: 5. CDR3 sequence: CASSALTGGNTEAFF. The CDR3 coding sequence is TGTGCCAGCAGCGCCTTAACAGGGGGGAACACTGAAGCTTTCTTT.

This chain connects TRBV15 to TRBJ2-7; no reliable D call. The CDR3 is made up of 13 amino acids. V was pared by 0 bases and J by 3 bases, with 6 bases between. Germline V CDR1 and CDR2: LNHNV, YYDKDF (reference sequence). CDR3 sequence: CATSRDYIYEQYF. CDR3 DNA: TGTGCCACCAGCAGAGATTATATCTACGAGCAGTACTTC.

This sequence joins TRBV7-2 and TRBJ2-3, with 7 bases lining up with TRBD2. The junction had 6 bases not matched to a gene; V was cut back by 1 base and J by 2 bases. Germline V lookup: CDR1 SGHTA, CDR2 FQGNSA. This CDR3 spans 16 amino acids. The CDR3 loop is CASSLGGRAYTDTQYF. CDR3 DNA: TGTGCCAGCAGCTTAGGGGGGAGGGCCTACACAGATACGCAGTATTTT. Looking up the rest from reference TRBV7-2 and TRBJ2-3 gives the full variable domain: GAGVSQSPSNKVTEKGKDVELRCDPISGHTALYWYRQSLGQGLEFLIYFQGNSAPDKSGLPSDRFSAERTGGSVSTLTIQRTQQEDSAVYLCASSLGGRAYTDTQYFGPGTRLTVL.

This chain uses TRBV28 with TRBJ1-4, with 10 bases aligning to TRBD1. With V trimmed by 6 bases and J by 7 bases, 8 bases remained unmatched. CDR1 is MDHEN and CDR2 is SYDVKM in the germline V gene. This CDR3 spans 15 amino acids. The CDR3 sequence: CASRRGQGVIEKLFF. The DNA for the CDR3 is TGTGCCAGCAGAAGAGGACAGGGGGTTATTGAAAAACTGTTTTTT. The variable domain in full, with the rest retrieved from reference TRBV28 and TRBJ1-4, is DVKVTQSSRYLVKRTGEKVFLECVQDMDHENMFWYRQDPGLGLRLIYFSYDVKMKEKGDIPEGYSVSREKKERFSLILESASTNQTSMYLCASRRGQGVIEKLFFGSGTQLSVL.

The gene calls are TRBV19 and TRBJ1-1; the match to TRBD1 covers 9 bases. Germline V gene sequence: CDR1 LNHDA, CDR2 SQIVND (reference sequence). After removal of 3 bases from V and 5 bases from J, the junction contained 10 bases not matched to a gene. This CDR3 spans 16 amino acids. The CDR3 loop reads CASSIHPGTGRTEAFF. The CDR3 DNA sequence: TGTGCCAGTAGTATTCACCCCGGGACAGGGAGGACTGAAGCTTTCTTT.

Only a few counts were recorded for this clone. The chain joins TRBV5-6 to TRBJ1-5; possible D gene TRBD1, 5 bases. The CDR3 loop spans 15 amino acids. Germline CDR1 reads SGHDT; CDR2 reads YYEEEE. The germline V and J ends were trimmed by 6 bases and 3 bases, with 16 bases remaining between them. CDR3 loop: CASTSWGRLNQPQHF. CDR3 bases: TGTGCCAGCACCTCTTGGGGCAGGCTCAATCAGCCCCAGCATTTT.

This rearrangement joins TRBV10-3 to TRBJ1-2; 7 bases are shared with TRBD1. The junction had 9 bases not matched to a gene; V was cut back by 9 bases and J by 2 bases. Germline CDR1 ENHRY, CDR2 SYGVKD. There are 14 residues in the CDR3. CDR3 amino acids: CAIRDSATNYGYTF. In DNA, the CDR3 is TGTGCCATACGGGACAGCGCAACAAACTATGGCTACACCTTC.

The genes are TRBV2 and TRBJ2-5; 8 positions agree with TRBD1. The CDR3 runs 16 residues. Looked up from germline, CDR1 is SNHLY and CDR2 is FYNNEI. Trimming at V came to 4 bases and at J to 4 bases, leaving 11 bases not matched to a gene. In DNA, the CDR3 is TGTGCCAGCAGTGCCAGGACAGGGCAGATGGGAGAGACCCAGTACTTC. This gives the protein CASSARTGQMGETQYF.

This chain links TRBV13 with TRBJ2-6, with D perhaps TRBD1 (6 bases). The V and J ends lost 2 bases and 0 bases respectively, with 14 bases between them. The CDR3 consists of 18 residues. Germline V gene data show CDR1 as PRHDT and CDR2 as FYEKMQ (reference sequence). The CDR3 DNA reads as TGTGCCAGCAGCTTAATTGGACAGTCAATCTCTGGGGCCAACGTCCTGACTTTC. Protein product: CASSLIGQSISGANVLTF.

CDR3 nucleotide sequence: TGTGCCAGCACCCGGGGGAGGGAAGGTTACGCTTTCTTT. Translated: CASTRGREGYAFF. The V and J genes are TRBV2 and TRBJ1-1, with D possibly being TRBD1 (5 bases). Trimming removed 7 bases at V and 11 bases at J, with 20 bases between. The CDR3 spans 13 residues. CDR1 and CDR2 (germline): SNHLY, FYNNEI.

V and J are TRBV7-9 and TRBJ2-7; maybe TRBD2 (5 bases). Germline assignment: CDR1 SEHNR and CDR2 FQNEAQ (reference sequence). V was trimmed by 4 bases and J by 2 bases, leaving 12 bases between them. CDR3 length: 14 amino acids. The CDR3 DNA reads as TGTGCCAGCAGCTCCTCCGGGATCGCCTACGAGCAGTACTTC. It translates to CASSSSGIAYEQYF.

The genes are TRBV3-1 (or the pseudogene TRBV3-2) and TRBJ2-5; TRBD2 might be the D (5 bases). The length of the CDR3 is 14 residues. CDR1 and CDR2 from the germline V gene are LGHDT and YNNKEL (reference sequence). V was trimmed by 4 bases and J by 5 bases, leaving 14 bases between them. This CDR3 reads CASSLYRGSETQYF. In nucleotides, the CDR3 is TGTGCCAGCAGCCTTTACCGGGGATCTGAGACCCAGTACTTC.

The J gene is TRBJ1-5, the V gene TRBV12-3 or TRBV12-4; the D is unclear. The CDR3 totals 13 residues. V was cut by 3 bases and J by 7 bases, with 10 bases left in between. The CDR3: CASSFRETQPQHF. The CDR3 DNA reads TGTGCCAGCAGTTTCAGAGAGACACAGCCCCAGCATTTT.

V is TRBV2 and J is TRBJ2-7; 9 bases map to TRBD1. CDR3 length equals 13 residues. V dropped 5 bases and J dropped 2; count of bases not matched to a gene: 1. Germline lookup yields CDR1 SNHLY and CDR2 FYNNEI. The CDR3 loop is CASSRQGAYEQYF. The CDR3 coding sequence is TGTGCCAGCAGTCGACAGGGGGCCTACGAGCAGTACTTC.

The J gene is TRBJ2-1, the V gene TRBV3-1 (or the pseudogene TRBV3-2); no firm D call. V shed 4 bases and J shed 0 bases, with 13 bases lying between them. Per the germline V gene, CDR1 is LGHDT and CDR2 is YNNKEL (reference sequence). CDR3 length: 16 amino acids. This CDR3 is CASSRLSLPSYNEQFF. Written as DNA, the CDR3 is TGTGCCAGCAGCCGACTCAGTCTCCCCTCCTACAATGAGCAGTTCTTC.

The chain carries TRBV5-4 and TRBJ2-7; 13 nucleotides align to TRBD2. The J segment lost 6 bases and the V segment lost 2 bases, leaving 2 bases of the junction unmatched. Germline values: CDR1 SGHNT, CDR2 YYREEE (reference sequence). The CDR3 is 14 residues long. In nucleotides, the CDR3 is TGTGCCAGCAGCTTTACTAGCGGGGGGGCCGAGCAGTACTTC. Encoded protein: CASSFTSGGAEQYF. Looking up the rest from reference TRBV5-4 and TRBJ2-7 gives the full variable domain: ETGVTQSPTHLIKTRGQQVTLRCSSQSGHNTVSWYQQALGQGPQFIFQYYREEENGRGNFPPRFSGLQFPNYSSELNVNALELDDSALYLCASSFTSGGAEQYFGPGTRLTVT.